The 15 T cell receptor beta chains below come from one sample, sequenced in a study of blood T cell repertoires in COVID-19. Sequencing was performed with immunoSEQ multiplex PCR; in TCRdb, only in-frame clones are kept and a portion is missing. The sample gives 85,000 to 100,000 clones, around 80% of which show up once; 7.5% to 9.5% is in the top ten. Sequenced: peripheral blood. The receptors derive from a man in his fifties or sixties who had recovered from COVID-19.

V is TRBV7-2 and J is TRBJ2-5, with a weak D call TRBD1 (7 bases). Germline V gene lookup returns CDR1 SGHTA and CDR2 FQGNSA. V lost 1 base and J lost 1, with 10 bases in between. The CDR3 loop spans 15 amino acids. The CDR3 loop is CASSLGGDSQETQYF. The DNA of the CDR3 is TGTGCCAGCAGCTTAGGCGGGGACAGCCAAGAGACCCAGTACTTC.

The chain combines TRBV28 with TRBJ1-3; 8 bases line up with TRBD1. CDR1 is MDHEN, CDR2 SYDVKM, per germline. V lost 5 bases to trimming and J lost 3 bases; unmatched junction nucleotides: 3. This CDR3 comprises 14 residues. The CDR3: CASSDRGGGNTIYF. CDR3 sequence (DNA): TGTGCCAGCAGTGACAGGGGAGGTGGAAACACCATATATTTT.

The chain recombines TRBV11-3 with TRBJ2-1, with TRBD2 matching over 9 bases. Germline CDR1 and CDR2: SGHNT and YENEEA. The CDR3 is 17 amino acids. V lost 1 base, J lost 2 bases, and 6 bases stayed unmatched. The DNA for the CDR3 is TGTGCCAGCAGCTTAGGACAGCGGGAGGTGGCCTACAATGAGCAGTTCTTC. It codes for CASSLGQREVAYNEQFF.

The CDR3 nucleotides are TGTGCCAGCAGCCCCGCAGGGGGGCGCAGGGAGACCCAGTACTTC. It is translated as CASSPAGGRRETQYF. The V gene is TRBV3-1 (or the pseudogene TRBV3-2), the J gene TRBJ2-5; possibly TRBD1 for D (7 bases). CDR1 is LGHDT and CDR2 is YNNKEL in the germline V gene (reference sequence). V dropped 4 bases and J dropped 5 bases, with 17 bases sitting between them. This CDR3 is built from 15 residues.

The V gene is TRBV20-1, the J gene TRBJ1-2, with TRBD1 identical over 9 bases. From germline, CDR1 is DFQATT and CDR2 SNEGSKA (reference sequence). The CDR3 runs to 13 residues. The junction had 7 bases not matched to a gene; V was cut back by 3 bases and J by 8 bases. The CDR3 region is CSASLQGALGYTF. The CDR3 nucleotides read TGCAGTGCTAGTTTACAGGGGGCGCTAGGCTACACCTTC.

V is TRBV18 and J is TRBJ1-3, with TRBD1 matching 9 bases. The V gene's germline CDR1 is KGHSH and CDR2 LQKENI. The CDR3 spans 16 residues. V lost 5 bases to trimming and J lost 2 bases; unmatched junction nucleotides: 7. CDR3 sequence: CASSSTGTGTGNTIYF. CDR3 coding DNA: TGTGCCAGCTCATCAACCGGGACAGGGACTGGAAACACCATATATTTT.

The rearrangement joins TRBV19 to TRBJ2-3; D not resolved. The CDR3 covers 13 residues. Germline CDR1 and CDR2: LNHDA and SQIVND (reference sequence). V lost 7 bases to trimming and J lost 6 bases, with 14 bases between them. DNA for the CDR3: TGTGCCAGTAACTCCCCGTTCTTGGATACGCAGTATTTT. The encoded protein is CASNSPFLDTQYF.

The chain is built from TRBV7-2 and TRBJ2-7; TRBD1 matches 10 bases. CDR1 is SGHTA, CDR2 FQGNSA, per germline. With V trimmed by 5 bases and J by 4 bases, 5 bases remained unmatched. This CDR3 is 14 amino acids long. The DNA for the CDR3 is TGTGCCAGCAGCCCAGACAGGGGGCCTTACGAGCAGTACTTC. It specifies CASSPDRGPYEQYF. The full variable domain, completed using reference TRBV7-2 and TRBJ2-7, is GAGVSQSPSNKVTEKGKDVELRCDPISGHTALYWYRQSLGQGLEFLIYFQGNSAPDKSGLPSDRFSAERTGGSVSTLTIQRTQQEDSAVYLCASSPDRGPYEQYFGPGTRLTVT.

The V call is TRBV28, the J call TRBJ1-2; D uncertain. The CDR3 totals 12 residues. Trimming removed 4 bases from V and 7 bases from J, with 10 bases in between. The germline gives CDR1 MDHEN, CDR2 SYDVKM. CDR3 region: CASSSLASGYTF. In nucleotides, the CDR3 is TGTGCCAGCAGTTCCTTGGCCAGTGGCTACACCTTC.

The chain links TRBV5-6 to TRBJ2-7; 8 nucleotides align to TRBD1. V shed 5 bases, J shed 6 bases, and the junction held 10 bases outside the gene matches. Per germline, CDR1 SGHDT and CDR2 YYEEEE. The CDR3 has 14 residues. The CDR3, as DNA: TGTGCCAGCAGGGAGCGGACAGGGAGCTCCGAGCAGTACTTC. Its translation is CASRERTGSSEQYF.

This chain joins TRBV18 and TRBJ1-5; 7 bases match TRBD1. CDR3 length equals 16 residues. V was clipped by 1 base and J by 4 bases; unmatched bases: 7. Per germline, CDR1 KGHSH and CDR2 LQKENI. CDR3 nucleotides: TGTGCCAGCTCACCACAGCCAAGGGGGCCAAATCAGCCCCAGCATTTT. Its protein is CASSPQPRGPNQPQHF.

This clone was seen just once. V gene TRBV9 combines with J gene TRBJ2-3, with 7 bases that match TRBD1. The CDR3 is 15 amino acids. The V gene end was trimmed by 4 bases and the J gene end by 4 bases; junction bases not matched to a gene: 9. Germline assignment: CDR1 SGDLS and CDR2 YYNGEE. The CDR3 region is CASSLNRGVSDTQYF. CDR3 bases: TGTGCCAGCAGCCTCAACAGGGGAGTTTCAGATACGCAGTATTTT.

By share, this clone counts as large. The chain links TRBV19 to TRBJ1-1, with 7 nucleotides matching TRBD1. CDR3 length: 16 amino acids. Germline V gives CDR1 LNHDA, CDR2 SQIVND (reference sequence). V shed 6 bases, J shed 4 bases, and the junction held 14 bases outside the gene matches. The CDR3 nucleotides read TGTGCCAGTAGGTCCTCCCGAGACAGGGTTAGCACTGAAGCTTTCTTT. As protein: CASRSSRDRVSTEAFF.

This rearrangement joins TRBV28 to TRBJ1-6, with 12 bases fitting TRBD1. Germline CDR1 and CDR2: MDHEN and SYDVKM. The CDR3 sequence is 17 residues long. After removal of 5 bases from V and 9 bases from J, the junction contained 11 bases not matched to a gene. This CDR3 is CASSPSGTGGAGSPLHF. CDR3 DNA: TGTGCCAGCAGTCCGTCCGGGACAGGGGGCGCGGGTTCACCCCTCCACTTT.

A remark on this clone: At one boundary the junction diverges from the germline segment, which might be a read error. The chain recombines TRBV2 with TRBJ2-5, with 8 bases identical to TRBD1. There are 13 residues in the CDR3. CDR1 is SNHLY and CDR2 is FYNNEI in the germline V gene. CDR3 nucleotide sequence: TGTGCCGGCAGAGCAGGGGGCAAAGAGACCCAGTACTTC. This gives the protein CAGRAGGKETQYF.